These 30 T cell receptor beta chains came from one sample sequenced in a study of T cell repertoires in cytomegalovirus infection. One entry per CDR3 protein, called by TCRdb with MiXCR from the reads. Of about 890,000 distinct CDR3 sequences listed, around 30% are singletons. These receptors lack a known antigen. Material: cultured CD8+ T cells from PBMCs, obtained from culture after CMV antigen stimulation. The receptor source for this set is a human donor in good health (CMV status not recorded). Some clones in this sample may be carry-over from other donors' samples.

This clonotype was found many times. The J gene is TRBJ2-7, the V gene TRBV7-6, with D perhaps matching TRBD2 (5 bases). Germline V gives CDR1 SGHVS, CDR2 FNYEAQ. This CDR3 is built from 14 residues. The V gene lost 0 bases and the J gene lost 4 bases, with 10 bases spanning the gap. The chain's CDR3 is CASSLARTGYEQYF. The CDR3 DNA follows: TGTGCCAGCAGCTTAGCGCGTACGGGGTACGAGCAGTACTTC. The full variable domain, rest sourced from reference TRBV7-6 and TRBJ2-7, is GAGVSQSPRYKVTKRGQDVALRCDPISGHVSLYWYRQALGQGPEFLTYFNYEAQQDKSGLPNDRFSAERPEGSISTLTIQRTEQRDSAMYRCASSLARTGYEQYFGPGTRLTVT.

The chain is built from TRBV5-3 and TRBJ2-3; 16 bases are a match to TRBD2. TRBV5-3 is an open reading frame whose function is uncertain. V shed 8 bases and J 4 bases; nucleotides not matched to a gene: 13. This CDR3 spans 18 amino acids. The CDR3 nucleotides read TGTGCCAGCAGCGATCGGACCGGGACTAGCGGGGGGGCAGATACGCAGTATTTT. This encodes CASSDRTGTSGGADTQYF.

This clonotype has a count of ten or more. The chain recombines TRBV7-8 with TRBJ2-5, with 11 bases matching TRBD1. This CDR3 spans 17 amino acids. With 2 bases clipped from V and 5 bases from J, the junction kept 10 bases outside the gene matches. In germline, CDR1 is SGHVS, CDR2 FQNEAQ. The CDR3, as DNA: TGTGCCAGCAGCTTAAATTCATGGACAGGGGGCGCGGAGACCCAGTACTTC. Its protein is CASSLNSWTGGAETQYF. Complete variable domain (other parts from reference TRBV7-8 and TRBJ2-5): GAGVSQSPRYKVAKRGQDVALRCDPISGHVSLFWYQQALGQGPEFLTYFQNEAQLDKSGLPSDRFFAERPEGSVSTLKIQRTQQEDSAVYLCASSLNSWTGGAETQYFGPGTRLLVL.

The chain has TRBV20-1 and TRBJ2-1; perhaps TRBD2 as D (6 bases). Germline V gene sequence: CDR1 DFQATT, CDR2 SNEGSKA (reference sequence). V was clipped by 6 bases and J by 4 bases, with 25 bases between them. The CDR3 runs to 17 residues. For the CDR3, the DNA is TGCAGTGCAGAGGAGGGAACCGTGTATCTATCTTACAATGAGCAGTTCTTC. This sequence encodes CSAEEGTVYLSYNEQFF.

The V and J genes are TRBV20-1 and TRBJ2-7; no firm D call. This CDR3 comprises 12 residues. V lost 3 bases, J lost 1 base, and 7 bases lay in between. The V gene's germline CDR1 is DFQATT and CDR2 SNEGSKA (reference sequence). The CDR3 loop is CSASAESYEQYV. In DNA form, the CDR3 reads TGCAGTGCTAGCGCGGAATCCTACGAGCAGTACGTC.

J is TRBJ2-1 and V is TRBV7-2; no clear D gene. With 3 bases removed from V and 5 bases from J, the gap between germline ends came to 8 bases. Per germline, CDR1 SGHTA and CDR2 FQGNSA. The CDR3 extends over 13 amino acids. For the CDR3, the DNA is TGTGCCAGCAGCTTCGGCTTTAACAATGAGCAGTTCTTC. Translating it yields CASSFGFNNEQFF.

This clonotype has just a few counts. J is TRBJ2-7 and V is TRBV11-2; TRBD1 aligns across 8 bases. Germline assignment: CDR1 SGHAT and CDR2 FQNNGV. The V segment lost 5 bases and the J segment 6 bases; nucleotides outside the gene matches: 3. The CDR3 spans 12 residues. The CDR3 reads CASSRTGFEQYV. As DNA, the CDR3 is TGTGCCAGCAGCCGGACAGGGTTCGAGCAGTACGTC.

A note on this clonotype: Mismatch with germline at one junction end may stem from a read error. This chain uses TRBV5-3 with TRBJ2-5; the D gene is possibly TRBD2 (6 bases). TRBV5-3 is classed as an ORF, of uncertain function. The CDR3 runs to 15 residues. Here the CDR3 DNA reads TGTGCCAGCAGCTTGGAGGGCAGGTCCCAAGAGACCCAGTACTTC. Translation gives CASSLEGRSQETQYF.

This clonotype has only a few counts. V usage is TRBV27 and J usage is TRBJ1-1; 8 bases are shared with TRBD1. The germline V gene has CDR1 MNHEY and CDR2 SMNVEV (reference sequence). Trimming took 5 bases from V and 0 from J; bases not matched to a gene: 5. The CDR3 has 15 residues. The CDR3 nucleotides are TGTGCCAGCAGTCGTCGGACAGGGATGAACACTGAAGCTTTCTTT. It is translated as CASSRRTGMNTEAFF.

This rearrangement joins TRBV5-1 to TRBJ2-3; 8 bases map to TRBD2. Germline CDR1 SGHRS, CDR2 YFSETQ. The V segment lost 2 bases and the J segment 3 bases; nucleotides outside the gene matches: 8. The CDR3 totals 16 residues. CDR3 in DNA: TGCGCCAGCAGCTTATTAGCGGGGAGGCAAACAGATACGCAGTATTTT. Translation: CASSLLAGRQTDTQYF.

The table lists this clonotype with a few counts. V and J are TRBV7-4 and TRBJ2-2, with D uncertain. V lost 0 bases and J 2 bases, leaving 7 bases between the germline ends. This CDR3 region has 15 residues. The germline CDR1 and CDR2 sequences are SGHVT and SQSDAQ. The CDR3 region is CASSLAIYNTGELFF. The CDR3 DNA sequence: TGTGCCAGCAGCTTAGCCATTTACAACACCGGGGAGCTGTTTTTT.

This clonotype has only one observation. The chain is built from TRBV10-3 and TRBJ2-5; D remains ambiguous. Trimming stripped 8 bases from V and 2 bases from J, with 18 bases between. CDR3 length: 15 residues. In germline, CDR1 is ENHRY, CDR2 SYGVKD. In nucleotides, the CDR3 is TGTGCCATCGGCTATGTAGCTAACCTGCAAGAGACCCAGTACTTC. This translates into CAIGYVANLQETQYF.

The V call is TRBV15, the J call TRBJ2-6; D ambiguous. This CDR3 is built from 15 residues. Looked up from germline, CDR1 is LNHNV and CDR2 is YYDKDF (reference sequence). Trimming removed 4 bases from V and 0 bases from J, with 7 bases in between. The CDR3 loop reads CATSNDASGANVLTF. CDR3 DNA sequence: TGTGCCACCAGCAACGATGCCTCTGGGGCCAACGTCCTGACTTTC. The variable domain in full, completed from reference TRBV15 and TRBJ2-6, reads DAMVIQNPRYQVTQFGKPVTLSCSQTLNHNVMYWYQQKSSQAPKLLFHYYDKDFNNEADTPDNFQSRRPNTSFCFLDIRSPGLGDTAMYLCATSNDASGANVLTFGAGSRLTVL.

The rearrangement joins TRBV4-1 to TRBJ2-1, with D perhaps matching TRBD2 (5 bases). The CDR3 runs 15 residues. CDR1 is MGHRA, CDR2 YSYEKL, per germline. V was trimmed by 0 bases and J by 11 bases, leaving 17 bases between them. DNA of the CDR3: TGCGCCAGCAGCCAAGATAGGACTCCGCCAGATAAGCAGTTCTTC. Translated, it gives CASSQDRTPPDKQFF.

J is TRBJ2-7 and V is TRBV12-3 or TRBV12-4; D gene ambiguous. Trimming shortened V by 2 bases and J by 3 bases, and 11 bases separated the two germline ends. This CDR3 is built from 14 residues. The CDR3 DNA follows: TGTGCCAGCAGTTTACCAGGCGGCTTCTACGAGCAGTACTTC. Protein product: CASSLPGGFYEQYF.

This clonotype was found a few times. CDR3 in amino acids: CASKLRTAALNYGYTF. Here the CDR3 DNA reads TGTGCCAGCAAATTGAGGACTGCGGCCCTTAACTATGGCTACACCTTC. This chain links TRBV6-5 with TRBJ1-2; no clear D gene. The germline V gene has CDR1 MNHEY and CDR2 SVGAGI. V lost 7 bases and J 1 base, leaving 19 bases between the germline ends. The CDR3 sequence is 16 residues long.

The V call is TRBV29-1, the J call TRBJ2-3, with 11 bases that match TRBD2. V lost 4 bases to trimming and J lost 1 base; unmatched junction nucleotides: 13. The CDR3 spans 18 residues. From germline, CDR1 is SQVTM and CDR2 ANQGSEA. The CDR3 loop reads CSVGWGIAGGPRTDTQYF. In DNA, the CDR3 is TGCAGCGTTGGATGGGGGATAGCGGGGGGGCCACGCACAGATACGCAGTATTTT.

V usage is TRBV12-3 or TRBV12-4 and J usage is TRBJ2-1, with TRBD2 identical over 12 bases. V dropped 1 base and J dropped 3; count of bases not matched to a gene: 7. The CDR3 covers 18 residues. CDR3 DNA sequence: TGTGCCAGCAGTTTAGTCCCACTAGCGGGGGGAATCTACAATGAGCAGTTCTTC. The encoded protein is CASSLVPLAGGIYNEQFF.

This clonotype was picked up many times. This chain links TRBV7-2 with TRBJ1-2; D perhaps matches TRBD1 (5 bases). V lost 4 bases to trimming and J lost 0 bases, with 15 bases between them. CDR1 and CDR2 from the germline V gene are SGHTA and FQGNSA. The CDR3 extends over 16 amino acids. The CDR3 spells CASSSPLRGTNYGYTF. CDR3 sequence (DNA): TGTGCCAGCAGCTCCCCTTTGAGGGGTACTAACTATGGCTACACCTTC.

This chain connects TRBV29-1 to TRBJ2-3; D is ambiguous. Germline values: CDR1 SQVTM, CDR2 ANQGSEA. CDR3 length equals 17 residues. Deletions cut 8 bases from V and 0 bases from J, with 24 bases between. DNA of the CDR3: TGCAGCTCCAGCCCGCCCCTCCGCGAGGCTAGCACAGATACGCAGTATTTT. The encoded protein is CSSSPPLREASTDTQYF.

V usage is TRBV6-1 and J usage is TRBJ2-2, with a tentative D call TRBD1 (5 bases). V lost 6 bases and J 1 base, leaving 9 bases between the germline ends. Per the germline V gene, CDR1 is MNHNS and CDR2 is SASEGT. The CDR3 consists of 14 residues. The CDR3 here is CASRSDKNTGELFF. The CDR3 nucleotides read TGTGCCAGCAGGTCGGACAAGAACACCGGGGAGCTGTTTTTT.

The J gene is TRBJ2-3, the V gene TRBV6-6, with D unclear. The CDR3 length is 15 residues. Germline-derived CDR1 and CDR2 are MNHNY and SVGAGI (reference sequence). V dropped 8 bases and J dropped 3 bases, with 18 bases sitting between them. CDR3 nucleotides: TGTGCCAGCGACTGGGGTCTAGGACGAACAGATACGCAGTATTTT. Residues: CASDWGLGRTDTQYF.

This clonotype was recorded a few times. The V gene is TRBV10-3, the J gene TRBJ2-3, with D perhaps TRBD1 or TRBD2 (5 bases each). This CDR3 comprises 13 residues. CDR1 is ENHRY and CDR2 is SYGVKD in the germline V gene. V was clipped by 2 bases and J by 4 bases, with 7 bases between them. CDR3 sequence reads: CAISEGTADTQYF. In nucleotides, the CDR3 is TGTGCCATCAGTGAGGGGACGGCAGATACGCAGTATTTT.

The chain has TRBV6-5 and TRBJ2-1; D is perhaps TRBD2 (5 bases). Between the trimmed V and J ends, which lost 0 bases and 2 bases, there was a span of 8 bases. CDR3 size: 15 residues. The germline V gene encodes CDR1 MNHEY and CDR2 SVGAGI. The CDR3 sequence: CASSYSEAAYNEQFF. The DNA for the CDR3 is TGTGCCAGCAGTTACTCGGAAGCGGCCTACAATGAGCAGTTCTTC.

Concerning this clonotype itself: A read error may account for a junction end that differs from germline. The J gene is TRBJ2-1, the V gene TRBV5-3, with 14 bases identical to TRBD2. TRBV5-3 is known as an ORF, though its function is uncertain. This CDR3 comprises 18 residues. The CDR3 is CASSFRLAGGSSYNEQFF. For the CDR3, the DNA is TGTGCCAGCAGCTTCCGACTAGCGGGGGGGAGCTCCTACAATGAGCAGTTCTTC.

In the case of this clonotype: A junction boundary mismatches the germline segment, possibly from a read error. The chain recombines TRBV9 with TRBJ2-1; possibly TRBD1 or TRBD2 for D (5 bases each). Germline V gene lookup returns CDR1 SGDLS and CDR2 YYNGEE. CDR3 length: 15 amino acids. The CDR3 spells CASSSEGMTALGQLF. The CDR3 coding sequence is TGTGCCAGCAGCTCCGAGGGTATGACAGCCTTAGGGCAGCTCTTC.

This CDR3 reads CASSLSGQGAGKPQHF. CDR3 DNA sequence: TGTGCCAGCAGTTTATCAGGTCAGGGGGCTGGGAAGCCCCAGCATTTT. The genes are TRBV12-3 or TRBV12-4 and TRBJ1-5; the match to TRBD1 covers 8 bases. The CDR3 is 16 residues long. Unmatched junction bases numbered 11, after V lost 2 bases and J lost 8 bases.

This clonotype was counted between two and nine times. The chain combines TRBV6-1 with TRBJ1-6; D may be TRBD1 (6 bases). The CDR3 covers 16 residues. With 6 bases removed from V and 6 bases from J, the gap between germline ends came to 18 bases. CDR1 is MNHNS and CDR2 is SASEGT in the germline V gene. For the CDR3, the DNA is TGTGCCAGCAGGAAACAGGGAAGCTACGCTAATTCACCCCTCCACTTT. Its protein product is CASRKQGSYANSPLHF.

A few counts support this clonotype. The chain recombines TRBV28 with TRBJ2-1; no clear D gene. Germline V gene lookup returns CDR1 MDHEN and CDR2 SYDVKM. The CDR3 sequence is 14 residues long. V was cut by 2 bases and J by 6 bases, with 11 bases left in between. CDR3 bases: TGTGCCAGCAGTTTAAATGTGGGGATCAATGAGCAGTTCTTC. This encodes CASSLNVGINEQFF.

The genes are TRBV19 and TRBJ2-2; weak D call: TRBD2 (5 bases). This CDR3 region has 15 residues. Germline V gene sequence: CDR1 LNHDA, CDR2 SQIVND (reference sequence). V was clipped by 7 bases and J by 1 base, with 13 bases between them. CDR3 protein: CASTIRGLNTGELFF. As DNA, the CDR3 is TGTGCCAGTACCATTCGGGGTTTGAACACCGGGGAGCTGTTTTTT.